Below, 23 T cell receptor beta chains from the same sample are listed, as sequenced in a study of blood T cell repertoires in COVID-19. Sequencing was performed with immunoSEQ multiplex PCR; in TCRdb, only in-frame clones are kept and a portion is missing. This sample has 100,000 or so clones, with about 86% found just once. Sequenced input: peripheral blood. These receptor sequences come from a human donor in a cohort sampled during active COVID-19.

The V and J genes are TRBV5-8 and TRBJ1-5, with a tentative D call TRBD1 (6 bases). The V end lost 0 bases, the J end lost 4 bases, and 14 bases lay between the germline ends. The germline gives CDR1 SGHTS, CDR2 YDEGEE. The CDR3 is 16 amino acids. The chain's CDR3 is CASSLGSGAFNQPQHF. CDR3 in DNA: TGTGCCAGCAGCTTGGGTTCAGGGGCTTTTAATCAGCCCCAGCATTTT.

V is TRBV6-1 and J is TRBJ1-1; D unclear. This CDR3 has 12 amino acids. The V gene's germline CDR1 is MNHNS and CDR2 SASEGT. The V and J ends lost 3 bases and 9 bases respectively, with 11 bases between them. The CDR3 region is CASSDFLVQAFF. The CDR3 DNA is TGTGCCAGCAGTGATTTTTTAGTTCAAGCTTTCTTT.

V gene TRBV12-3 or TRBV12-4 combines with J gene TRBJ2-7, with a tentative D call TRBD1 (6 bases). The CDR3 sequence is 13 residues long. V dropped 5 bases and J dropped 4 bases, with 12 bases sitting between them. The CDR3 region is CASSKADRYEQYF. As DNA, the CDR3 is TGTGCCAGCAGTAAAGCCGACAGGTACGAGCAGTACTTC.

The chain employs TRBV7-9 and TRBJ1-5; D is perhaps TRBD1 (6 bases). The CDR3 runs to 15 residues. CDR1 and CDR2 from the germline V gene are SEHNR and FQNEAQ (reference sequence). V lost 5 bases, J lost 7 bases, and 18 bases lay in between. The DNA of the CDR3 is TGTGCCAGCAGCATCGGCGGGGGGGCCGGGCAGCCCCAGCATTTT. Its translation: CASSIGGGAGQPQHF. Supplemented by reference TRBV7-9 and TRBJ1-5, the full variable domain reads DTGVSQNPRHKITKRGQNVTFRCDPISEHNRLYWYRQTLGQGPEFLTYFQNEAQLEKSRLLSDRFSAERPKGSFSTLEIQRTEQGDSAMYLCASSIGGGAGQPQHFGDGTRLSIL.

V is TRBV7-2 and J is TRBJ2-3, with D perhaps matching TRBD1 (5 bases). CDR1 is SGHTA and CDR2 is FQGNSA in the germline V gene. The V gene lost 5 bases and the J gene lost 1 base, with 13 bases spanning the gap. This CDR3 region has 15 residues. The CDR3 here is CASSLQDIRTDTQYF. The DNA of the CDR3 is TGTGCCAGCAGCCTCCAGGACATCCGCACAGATACGCAGTATTTT.

The CDR3 nucleotides read TGTGCCAGCAGTTTATTACCGGGACAGGGTTACTATGGCTACACCTTC. Protein product: CASSLLPGQGYYGYTF. The genes are TRBV28 and TRBJ1-2, with 9 bases fitting TRBD1. Looked up from germline, CDR1 is MDHEN and CDR2 is SYDVKM. The CDR3 loop spans 16 amino acids. The V gene end was trimmed by 1 base and the J gene end by 3 bases; junction bases not matched to a gene: 6.

This clone appeared a single time. The V gene is TRBV19, the J gene TRBJ1-1; D perhaps matches TRBD1 (6 bases). The CDR3 extends over 14 amino acids. Germline CDR1 is LNHDA and CDR2 is SQIVND (reference sequence). Trimming left V 7 bases short and J 0 bases short, with 12 bases between. CDR3: CASTRDILNTEAFF. For the CDR3, the DNA is TGTGCCAGTACCCGGGACATTTTGAACACTGAAGCTTTCTTT.

This chain joins TRBV27 and TRBJ2-7; 8 bases match TRBD2. Unmatched junction bases numbered 8, after V lost 2 bases and J lost 2 bases. Germline V gene lookup returns CDR1 MNHEY and CDR2 SMNVEV (reference sequence). The CDR3 length is 16 residues. In DNA form, the CDR3 reads TGTGCCAGCAGTTTAGGGGTGACTAGCGTACCCTACGAGCAGTACTTC. Translating it yields CASSLGVTSVPYEQYF.

V is TRBV29-1 and J is TRBJ1-1; D not resolved. Trimming shortened V by 2 bases and J by 2 bases, and 6 bases separated the two germline ends. CDR1 is SQVTM, CDR2 ANQGSEA, per germline. The CDR3 consists of 12 residues. This chain's CDR3 is CSVEQVNTEAFF. In DNA, the CDR3 is TGCAGCGTTGAACAGGTTAACACTGAAGCTTTCTTT.

This clone has only one observation. This rearrangement joins TRBV7-2 to TRBJ1-2, with 8 bases lining up with TRBD1. This CDR3 is built from 14 residues. The J segment lost 2 bases and the V segment lost 6 bases, leaving 5 bases of the junction unmatched. Germline V gene sequence: CDR1 SGHTA, CDR2 FQGNSA. CDR3 region: CASSLRTGNYGYTF. The CDR3 region has the DNA TGTGCCAGCAGTCTGAGGACAGGGAACTATGGCTACACCTTC.

V usage is TRBV10-3 and J usage is TRBJ2-3, with 8 bases matching TRBD1. This CDR3 is built from 15 residues. Germline CDR1 ENHRY, CDR2 SYGVKD. V shed 7 bases and J 0 bases; nucleotides not matched to a gene: 6. The CDR3 nucleotides are TGTGCCATCACCCCGACAGGGGCGAGCACAGATACGCAGTATTTT. It encodes CAITPTGASTDTQYF.

The gene calls are TRBV7-7 and TRBJ2-5; D possibly corresponds to TRBD1 (6 bases). This CDR3 region has 14 residues. With 5 bases removed from V and 4 bases from J, the gap between germline ends came to 14 bases. Germline V lookup: CDR1 SSHAT, CDR2 FNYEAQ (reference sequence). The CDR3 loop is CASSPGTLRETQYF. In DNA, the CDR3 is TGTGCCAGCAGCCCTGGGACACTGAGAGAGACCCAGTACTTC.

This CDR3 is CASSLVNYEQYF. The CDR3 region has the DNA TGCGCCAGCAGCTTGGTTAACTACGAGCAGTACTTC. The chain carries TRBV5-1 and TRBJ2-7; D not resolved. V lost 0 bases to trimming and J lost 3 bases, with 4 bases between them. Per the germline V gene, CDR1 is SGHRS and CDR2 is YFSETQ. This CDR3 is 12 amino acids long.

The gene calls are TRBV11-3 and TRBJ2-1, with a possible D match to TRBD1 (5 bases). With 2 bases removed from V and 8 bases from J, the gap between germline ends came to 13 bases. The CDR3 covers 14 residues. CDR1 and CDR2 (germline): SGHNT, YENEEA. This CDR3 is CASSLNSDTYEQFF. The CDR3 nucleotides read TGTGCCAGCAGCTTAAATTCGGACACCTATGAGCAGTTCTTC. Using reference TRBV11-3 and TRBJ2-1 for the parts outside the CDR3, the full variable domain is EAGVVQSPRYKIIEKKQPVAFWCNPISGHNTLYWYLQNLGQGPELLIRYENEEAVDDSQLPKDRFSAERLKGVDSTLKIQPAELGDSAVYLCASSLNSDTYEQFFGPGTRLTVL.

The J gene is TRBJ2-1, the V gene TRBV11-2; TRBD2 matches at 7 bases. The CDR3 consists of 15 residues. CDR1 SGHAT and CDR2 FQNNGV come from the germline V gene. V lost 2 bases and J lost 4; bases outside the gene matches: 5. DNA of the CDR3: TGTGCCAGCAGCTTACAGGGAGGGCGGTACAATGAGCAGTTCTTC. Translating it yields CASSLQGGRYNEQFF.

DNA for the CDR3: TGTGCCAGCGGGCCATCGACAACCCAAGAGACCCAGTACTTC. It yields the protein CASGPSTTQETQYF. The J gene is TRBJ2-5, the V gene TRBV5-6; D ambiguous. Trimming pared 7 bases from V and 1 base from J, leaving 14 bases between. The length of the CDR3 is 14 residues. Germline values: CDR1 SGHDT, CDR2 YYEEEE.

J is TRBJ2-1 and V is TRBV7-9, with a tentative D call TRBD2 (5 bases). V lost 1 base, J lost 12 bases, and 13 bases lay in between. CDR1 SEHNR and CDR2 FQNEAQ come from the germline V gene (reference sequence). The CDR3 consists of 13 residues. The CDR3: CASSLVAAEGQFF. CDR3 DNA: TGTGCCAGCAGCTTAGTGGCCGCTGAGGGGCAGTTCTTC.

The chain employs TRBV7-8 and TRBJ1-4; 9 nucleotides line up with TRBD1. V gave up 7 bases and J gave up 6 bases; unmatched junction bases: 6. The CDR3 is made up of 14 amino acids. The germline gives CDR1 SGHVS, CDR2 FQNEAQ. The CDR3 DNA is TGTGCCAGCAATCCGGGACAGGGATATGAAAAACTGTTTTTT. Protein product: CASNPGQGYEKLFF.

The rearrangement links TRBV6-6 to TRBJ1-1; 8 bases align to TRBD1. CDR1 and CDR2 (germline): MNHNY, SVGAGI (reference sequence). Germline trimming cut 6 bases from V and 1 base from J; bases unmatched to any gene: 22. The CDR3 loop spans 20 amino acids. The CDR3 protein is CASSTSRLDRGSLGNTEAFF. In nucleotides, the CDR3 is TGTGCCAGCAGCACTAGCCGCCTTGACAGGGGTTCCCTGGGGAACACTGAAGCTTTCTTT.

The chain has TRBV3-1 (or the pseudogene TRBV3-2) and TRBJ2-5; D is unclear. V was pared by 4 bases and J by 5 bases, with 20 bases between. The CDR3 spans 16 residues. Germline V gene sequence: CDR1 LGHDT, CDR2 YNNKEL (reference sequence). The CDR3 DNA reads TGTGCCAGCAGCCGCGAGGCACCCCCCATCCAGGAGACCCAGTACTTC. This sequence encodes CASSREAPPIQETQYF.

The chain carries TRBV18 and TRBJ2-3; D may be TRBD1 (6 bases). The CDR3 covers 16 residues. Trimming took 3 bases from V and 2 from J, leaving 15 bases between them. CDR1 is KGHSH, CDR2 LQKENI, per germline. In nucleotides, the CDR3 is TGTGCCAGCTCACCGCAGGGGATCTCAGCCACAGATACGCAGTATTTT. Its translation is CASSPQGISATDTQYF. Filled out from reference TRBV18 and TRBJ2-3, the complete variable domain reads NAGVMQNPRHLVRRRGQEARLRCSPMKGHSHVYWYRQLPEEGLKFMVYLQKENIIDESGMPKERFSAEFPKEGPSILRIQQVVRGDSAAYFCASSPQGISATDTQYFGPGTRLTVL.

The rearrangement uses TRBV11-2 and TRBJ2-5, with 8 bases matching TRBD1. J was trimmed by 4 bases and V by 4 bases; bases with no gene match: 8. Germline V gene lookup returns CDR1 SGHAT and CDR2 FQNNGV. This CDR3 region has 15 residues. The CDR3: CASSSTQGAPETQYF. The DNA for the CDR3 is TGTGCCAGCAGCTCCACTCAGGGGGCCCCAGAGACCCAGTACTTC.

This clone is a singleton in its sample. This chain links TRBV6-5 with TRBJ1-1; 9 nucleotides agree with TRBD1. The V segment lost 5 bases and the J segment 8 bases; nucleotides outside the gene matches: 6. Germline CDR1 reads MNHEY; CDR2 reads SVGAGI. The CDR3 has 13 amino acids. The CDR3 sequence: CASSTWGTGEAFF. The CDR3 DNA is TGTGCCAGCAGTACCTGGGGGACAGGGGAAGCTTTCTTT.